The present T cell receptor beta chain was sequenced within a study of blood T cell repertoires in COVID-19. Across the study: T cells, B-cell-depleted T cells, or PBMCs supplied cDNA or gDNA.

V lost 10 bases to trimming and J lost 0 bases, with 16 bases between them. The germline CDR1 and CDR2 sequences are MNHEY and SMNVEV (reference sequence). The CDR3 has 15 amino acids. Authors' analysis steps: Reference gene primers were amplified, and this amplification served to estimate nucleated cell counts. The table came from immunoSEQ multiplex PCR; TCRdb's copy has only in-frame clones and leaves some out. D and trimming come from the DNA, and the V and J calls and clone size come from that table. This sample yields approximately 260,000 clones, of which about nine tenths are seen a single time; roughly 1.2% belongs to the top ten.

The sequence was collected from a woman aged 35 to 49 with acute COVID-19. The specimen was PBMCs or T cells enriched from blood (not recorded which). The chain combines TRBV27 with TRBJ1-3; D uncertain. For the CDR3, the DNA is TGTGCCAACCCAATTCAGTCTTCCTCTGGAAACACCATATATTTT. Translated, it gives CANPIQSSSGNTIYF.